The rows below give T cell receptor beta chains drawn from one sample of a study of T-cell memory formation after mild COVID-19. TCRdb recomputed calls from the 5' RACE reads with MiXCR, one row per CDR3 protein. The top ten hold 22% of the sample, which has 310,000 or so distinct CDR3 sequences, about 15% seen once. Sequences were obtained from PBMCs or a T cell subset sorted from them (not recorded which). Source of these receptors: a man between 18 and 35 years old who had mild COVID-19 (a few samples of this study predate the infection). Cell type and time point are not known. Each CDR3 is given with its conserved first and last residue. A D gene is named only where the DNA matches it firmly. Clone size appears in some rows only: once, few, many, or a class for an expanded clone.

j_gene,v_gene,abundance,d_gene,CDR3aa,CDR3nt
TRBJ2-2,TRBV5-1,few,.,CASSQGLSLSGELFF,TGCGCCAGCAGCCAGGGATTAAGTTTGTCCGGGGAGCTGTTTTTT
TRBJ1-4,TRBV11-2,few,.,CASSPPGGGEKLFF,TGTGCCAGCAGCCCTCCGGGGGGTGGCGAAAAACTGTTTTTT
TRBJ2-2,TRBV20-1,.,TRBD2,CSARVTSGTYTGELFF,TGCAGTGCTAGGGTAACTAGCGGGACTTACACCGGGGAGCTGTTTTTT
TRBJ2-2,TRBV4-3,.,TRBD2,CASSQPLGLAGGTNTGELFF,TGCGCCAGCAGCCAACCATTGGGACTAGCGGGGGGCACGAACACCGGGGAGCTGTTTTTT
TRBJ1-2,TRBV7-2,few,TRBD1,CASSFGTAKSNYGYTF,TGTGCCAGCAGCTTCGGGACAGCTAAATCTAACTATGGCTACACCTTC
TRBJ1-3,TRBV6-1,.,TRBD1,CASSTGQSSGNTIYF,TGTGCCAGCAGTACGGGACAGTCTTCTGGAAACACCATATATTTT
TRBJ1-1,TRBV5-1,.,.,CASSVQGTEAFF,TGCGCCAGCAGCGTTCAGGGAACTGAAGCTTTCTTT
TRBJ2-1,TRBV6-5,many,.,CASSYGREQFF,TGTGCCAGCAGTTACGGTAGGGAGCAGTTCTTC
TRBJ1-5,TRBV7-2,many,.,CASSLGTSNQPQHF,TGTGCCAGCAGCTTGGGGACAAGTAATCAGCCCCAGCATTTT
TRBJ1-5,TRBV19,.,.,CASSIDPPGRYNQPQHF,TGTGCCAGTAGTATAGATCCGCCGGGCAGATACAATCAGCCCCAGCATTTT
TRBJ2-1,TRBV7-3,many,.,CASSLTGLGEQFF,TGTGCCAGCAGCTTAACGGGCCTCGGTGAGCAGTTCTTC
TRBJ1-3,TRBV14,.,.,CASSQQLRGNTIYF,TGTGCCAGCAGCCAACAACTCAGGGGAAACACCATATATTTT
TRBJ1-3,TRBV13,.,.,CASSRRRVTSGNTIYF,TGTGCCAGCAGTCGACGAAGGGTAACCTCTGGAAACACCATATATTTT
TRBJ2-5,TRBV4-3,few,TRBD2,CASSQDSGALGDQYF,TGCGCCAGCAGCCAAGATAGCGGGGCCTTGGGGGACCAGTACTTC